This TCR beta chain was documented in a study of blood T cell repertoires in COVID-19. In the study overall: COVID-19 samples collected from the United States, Italy and Spain covered acute and convalescent phases. PBMCs, B-cell-depleted T cells, or T cells were the source of the cDNA or gDNA that made up the material.

The sample holds a few counts of this clone. Under the authors' procedure: Nucleated cell counts were estimated from reference gene primer amplification. The method was immunoSEQ multiplex PCR; TCRdb's version includes in-frame clones alone and lacks a portion of them. The DNA was the basis for D and trimming; V, J and clone size are from that table. This table has over 75,000 clones, roughly 90% appearing once. In germline, CDR1 is LGHNA, CDR2 YNFKEQ. The CDR3 has 15 residues. The V end was cut by 0 bases, the J end by 4 bases, with 13 bases between. This sequence joins TRBV4-2 and TRBJ2-7, with D possibly being TRBD2 (5 bases). The sample was peripheral blood. The sequence was collected from a human donor with active COVID-19. The donor label of this sample is uncertain. For the CDR3, the DNA is TGTGCCAGCAGCCAAGATGATCGGGGTGGATACGAGCAGTACTTC. It encodes CASSQDDRGGYEQYF.